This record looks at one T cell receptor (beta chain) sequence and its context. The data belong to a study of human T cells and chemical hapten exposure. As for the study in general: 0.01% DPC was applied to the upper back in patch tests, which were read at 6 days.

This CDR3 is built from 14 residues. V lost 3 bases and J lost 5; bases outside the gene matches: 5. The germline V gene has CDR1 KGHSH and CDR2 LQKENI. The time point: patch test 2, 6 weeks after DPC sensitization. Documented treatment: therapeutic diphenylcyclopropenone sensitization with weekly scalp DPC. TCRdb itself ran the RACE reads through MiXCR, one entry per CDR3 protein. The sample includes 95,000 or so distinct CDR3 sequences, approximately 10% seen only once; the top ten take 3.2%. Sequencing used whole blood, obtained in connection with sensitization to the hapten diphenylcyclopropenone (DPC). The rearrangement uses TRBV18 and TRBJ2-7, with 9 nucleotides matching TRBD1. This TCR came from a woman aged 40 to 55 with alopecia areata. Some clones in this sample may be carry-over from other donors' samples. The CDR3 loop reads CASSPGTGIHEQYF. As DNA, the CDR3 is TGTGCCAGCTCACCTGGGACAGGGATTCACGAGCAGTACTTC.